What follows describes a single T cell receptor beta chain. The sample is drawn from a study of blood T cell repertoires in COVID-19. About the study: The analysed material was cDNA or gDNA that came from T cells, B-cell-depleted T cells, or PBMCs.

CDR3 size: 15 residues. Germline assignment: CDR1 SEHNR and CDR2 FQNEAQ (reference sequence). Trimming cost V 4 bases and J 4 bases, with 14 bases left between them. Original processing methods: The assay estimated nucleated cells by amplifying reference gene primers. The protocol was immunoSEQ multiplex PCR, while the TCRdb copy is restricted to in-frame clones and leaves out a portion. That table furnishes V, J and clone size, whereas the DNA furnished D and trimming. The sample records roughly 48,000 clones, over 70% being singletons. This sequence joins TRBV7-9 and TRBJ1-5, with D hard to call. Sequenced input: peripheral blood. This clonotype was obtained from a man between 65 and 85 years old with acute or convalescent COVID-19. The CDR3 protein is CASSSSPAGNQPQHF. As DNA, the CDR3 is TGTGCCAGCAGCTCTTCACCGGCGGGTAATCAGCCCCAGCATTTT.